The source of this T cell receptor (beta chain) is a study of cytomegalovirus exposure and HLA in healthy donors. Produced via immunoSEQ multiplex PCR; TCRdb's table is partial and in-frame only. Of 150,000 to 200,000 clones listed, about 95% were seen once; the top ten hold roughly 0.83%. V lost 2 bases, J lost 5 bases, and 4 bases lay in between. This CDR3 comprises 12 residues. Germline CDR1 reads SGHVS; CDR2 reads FNYEAQ. The chain couples TRBV7-6 to TRBJ2-1; D not resolved. The clonotype comes from a young woman in good health and CMV-seronegative. The sequenced sample was PBMCs. DNA of the CDR3: TGTGCCAGCAGCTTATTAGACAATGAGCAGTTCTTC. It encodes CASSLLDNEQFF.